A single count supports the clone carrying this T cell receptor beta chain. Its antigen is not known. V was pared by 6 bases and J by 9 bases, with 8 bases between. The V gene's germline CDR1 is SNHLY and CDR2 FYNNEI. This CDR3 is 10 amino acids long. The sample belongs to a study of graft-versus-host responses after intestinal transplantation. The wider study: Recipients had transplants, and these were multivisceral, liver-intestinal, or isolated intestinal.

Method: immunoSEQ multiplex PCR; TCRdb's copy keeps in-frame clones and lacks some. The sample yields approximately 79,000 clones, approximately 82% seen once. The clonotype was recovered from a human donor who received an intestinal transplant. The rearrangement joins TRBV2 to TRBJ1-1; D ambiguous. The sample in question was unstimulated CD4+ T cells sorted from spleen or lymph node cells, obtained before intestinal transplant. The CDR3 region has the DNA TGTGCCAGCAGCCAGGTGAAAGCTTTCTTT. As protein: CASSQVKAFF.